The T cell receptor (beta chain) under discussion was sequenced for a study of T cell responses to AZD1222 COVID-19 vaccine (dated by TCRdb to the early 2020s). Turning to the overall study: A total of 233 trial participants underwent TCR sequencing, of whom 200 to 220 received two doses of AZD1222 and some 25 received two doses of the MenACWY control vaccine. Enrollment into the trials was organized by age into subgroups of 18-55, 56-69 and 70-plus years, and those subgroups contained about 150, 27 and 61 TCR-sequenced participants, respectively.

The sample's time point label, decoded: about 28 days (+/-7) after the second vaccine dose. In the paper's terms, the treatment or condition label means: meningococcal conjugate vaccine given as trial control. Vaccinee samples were obtained from the UK trials COV001 and COV002, which included a single-blind randomized controlled phase 2/3 trial of AZD1222 (ChAdOx1 nCoV-19) in healthy adults. For TCRbeta chain sequencing, PBMC samples from trial participants were taken at day 0 and at day 28 after the second dose. Study-wide findings and limitations: Most participants were white British and females outnumbered males, and the authors suggested that clonal diversity may have been underestimated. After two AZD1222 doses, spike-specific TCR breadth and depth were significantly higher than at day 0 and than in MenACWY recipients. The 56-69-year group was small, and its depth increase did not reach significance, likely because of low power. Epitopes outside the regions mutated in the B.1.351 and B.1.1.7 variants were reportedly recognized by nearly half of the unique spike-specific TCRs. Conclusions about previously exposed vaccinees were limited because only 5 or 6 AZD1222 recipients were SARS-CoV-2 seropositive at baseline. The whole spike protein was spanned by vaccine-associated CD4 TCRs, and dominant responses were seen in regions 160-218 and 743-854. Because no samples from the day 14 peak response were available, repertoires could be characterized only after the peak T cell response.

The CDR3 runs 15 amino acids, cysteine and phenylalanine included. The sequence is cut down to CDR3 DNA, 45 bases in frame from base 1. V lost 3 bases and J lost 2 bases, and the count of bases not matched to a germline gene is 3. Sequences SGDLS (CDR1) and YYNGEE (CDR2) are obtained from the germline V gene. Worth noting for this clone: It has no known antigen specificity. The input lacks base qualities; no much larger clone sits a single base away.

The CDR3 regions of human TCRbeta chains were analyzed by immunosequencing. In the original analysis: TCRs in the repertoires were compared against a reference library of SARS-CoV-2-specific TCRs that had been generated with the MIRA antigen-specificity platform. Breadth was defined as the fraction of unique TCRs that were SARS-CoV-2-associated. Depth was defined as the fraction of total T cells that were SARS-CoV-2-associated. Using the MIRA data, each spike-specific TCR was mapped to the spike region that the TCR reacts to and placed in a CD4 or CD8 class. Log10-transformed breadth and depth values were compared by one-way ANOVA with Sidak's multiple comparisons tests. The table comes from immuneACCESS by way of TCRdb, which keeps in-frame sequences with V and J called. Part of the clones is missing from these tables; in studies checked, under half for an unresolved V gene and the rest for unknown reasons. V and J calls and clone size are copied from that table; D and trimming were computed from the DNA. The sample table holds roughly 97,000 clones, of which around nine tenths were seen once. The top ten clonotypes cover 3.3% of the sample.

The TCR sequence derives from an adult who received the MenACWY meningococcal vaccine as a control. The sequences come from peripheral blood, collected 28 days after the second dose of the MenACWY control vaccine. Recombination joined TRBV9 with TRBJ1-4; 8 central bases correspond to TRBD1. Here the CDR3 is given as CASSARQGTNEKLFF. The DNA is as follows: TGTGCCAGCAGCGCCAGACAGGGGACTAATGAAAAACTGTTTTTT.